This TCR beta chain was observed in a study of cytomegalovirus exposure and HLA in healthy donors. V lost 2 bases, J lost 5 bases, and 13 bases lay in between. Per the germline V gene, CDR1 is MNHNY and CDR2 is SVGAGI (reference sequence). CDR3 length: 15 amino acids. 60 Vbeta and 13 Jbeta primers were used in PCR. The repertoire was sequenced with immunoSEQ multiplex PCR; TCRdb's copy has only in-frame clones and lacks some. The table has around 150,000 clones, 81% seen once; the top ten hold approximately 2%. Sequenced: PBMCs. The gene calls are TRBV6-6 and TRBJ2-1, with D possibly matching TRBD2 (5 bases). The receptor was derived from a woman under 30 in good health and CMV-seronegative. The CDR3 loop reads CASSYTGPGNNEQFF. CDR3 nucleotide sequence: TGTGCCAGCAGTTACACTGGACCGGGGAACAATGAGCAGTTCTTC.